The 19 T cell receptor beta chains below all came from one sample that was sequenced in a study of blood T cell repertoires in COVID-19. Sequencing used immunoSEQ multiplex PCR; TCRdb keeps in-frame clones, though not all of them. The sample holds more than 300,000 clones, 80% to 95% seen once. The material sequenced was PBMCs or T cells enriched from blood (not recorded which). Receptors originate from a woman aged 40 to 50 who had been exposed to COVID-19.

The chain joins TRBV9 to TRBJ2-1, with a weak D call TRBD2 (5 bases). This CDR3 region has 17 residues. Germline lookup yields CDR1 SGDLS and CDR2 YYNGEE. The V end was cut by 0 bases, the J end by 0 bases, with 13 bases between. The CDR3 region is CASSVGASGFSYNEQFF. Here the CDR3 DNA reads TGTGCCAGCAGCGTAGGGGCCAGCGGTTTCTCCTACAATGAGCAGTTCTTC.

The chain is built from TRBV2 and TRBJ2-2; weak D call: TRBD1 (6 bases). The CDR3 length is 14 residues. Deletions cut 9 bases from V and 4 bases from J, with 15 bases between. Germline V CDR1 and CDR2: SNHLY, FYNNEI. The CDR3 DNA reads as TGTGCCAGTTGTAAACAGGGTGCCACCGGGGAGCTGTTTTTT. It codes for CASCKQGATGELFF.

In its sample, this clone was seen once. The chain combines TRBV24-1 with TRBJ2-1, with D perhaps TRBD1 (6 bases). The CDR3 runs 14 residues. V was cut by 4 bases and J by 4 bases, with 10 bases left in between. The germline CDR1 and CDR2 sequences are KGHDR and SFDVKD. CDR3 residues: CATSDSDRYNEQFF. The DNA of the CDR3 is TGTGCCACCAGTGACTCTGACAGGTACAATGAGCAGTTCTTC.

The chain recombines TRBV7-9 with TRBJ1-3, with D possibly matching TRBD1 (6 bases). The V and J ends lost 4 bases and 11 bases respectively, with 18 bases between them. The CDR3 sequence is 14 residues long. Germline V lookup: CDR1 SEHNR, CDR2 FQNEAQ (reference sequence). The CDR3 loop is CASSSRTAITSIYF. CDR3 sequence (DNA): TGTGCCAGCAGCTCCCGGACAGCCATAACGTCCATATATTTT. The complete variable domain, with remaining parts taken from reference TRBV7-9 and TRBJ1-3, reads DTGVSQNPRHKITKRGQNVTFRCDPISEHNRLYWYRQTLGQGPEFLTYFQNEAQLEKSRLLSDRFSAERPKGSFSTLEIQRTEQGDSAMYLCASSSRTAITSIYFGEGSWLTVV.

This sequence joins TRBV6-5 and TRBJ2-7; the match to TRBD2 covers 8 bases. CDR1 and CDR2 (germline): MNHEY, SVGAGI. J was trimmed by 7 bases and V by 4 bases; bases with no gene match: 15. CDR3 length equals 16 residues. DNA of the CDR3: TGTGCCAGCAGTTCCGCGCAGGCGGGGGGCGTCTGGGAGCAGTACTTC. Encoded protein: CASSSAQAGGVWEQYF.

V usage is TRBV7-9 and J usage is TRBJ2-3, with 11 bases aligning to TRBD1. Germline CDR1 reads SEHNR; CDR2 reads FQNEAQ (reference sequence). CDR3 length: 15 residues. With V trimmed by 5 bases and J by 4 bases, 5 bases remained unmatched. CDR3 region: CASSTPGQGADTQYF. CDR3 nucleotide sequence: TGTGCCAGCAGCACGCCGGGACAGGGGGCAGATACGCAGTATTTT.

In its sample, this clone was seen once. This sequence joins TRBV5-6 and TRBJ2-7; 9 bases align to TRBD1. V shed 2 bases, J shed 4 bases, and the junction held 4 bases outside the gene matches. This CDR3 contains 14 residues. Germline CDR1 is SGHDT and CDR2 is YYEEEE. CDR3 nucleotide sequence: TGTGCCAGCAGCTTTGGACAGGGGAATTACGAGCAGTACTTC. This translates into CASSFGQGNYEQYF.

The chain couples TRBV20-1 to TRBJ1-1, with D uncertain. CDR1 and CDR2 (germline): DFQATT, SNEGSKA (reference sequence). The CDR3 has 11 residues. V lost 2 bases and J lost 7, with 8 bases in between. For the CDR3, the DNA is TGCAGTGCTAGAAGAGGAGTTGAAGCTTTCTTT. It is translated as CSARRGVEAFF.

This chain joins TRBV10-3 and TRBJ2-1, with 8 bases fitting TRBD2. The trim removed 1 base at V and 3 bases at J, leaving 8 bases unmatched. This CDR3 is built from 17 residues. Germline lookup yields CDR1 ENHRY and CDR2 SYGVKD. CDR3 sequence reads: CAISEFSASGYYNEQFF. The CDR3 region has the DNA TGTGCCATCAGTGAGTTTTCGGCTAGCGGGTACTACAATGAGCAGTTCTTC.

The chain recombines TRBV2 with TRBJ2-1; perhaps TRBD1 as D (5 bases). Germline V gene lookup returns CDR1 SNHLY and CDR2 FYNNEI. Trimming shortened V by 7 bases and J by 3 bases, and 10 bases separated the two germline ends. The CDR3 consists of 13 residues. CDR3 DNA: TGTGCCAGCACCGAGACAGACTACAATGAGCAGTTCTTC. Translated, it gives CASTETDYNEQFF. Full variable domain (missing parts from reference TRBV2 and TRBJ2-1): EPEVTQTPSHQVTQMGQEVILRCVPISNHLYFYWYRQILGQKVEFLVSFYNNEISEKSEIFDDQFSVERPDGSNFTLKIRSTKLEDSAMYFCASTETDYNEQFFGPGTRLTVL.

As DNA, the CDR3 is TGTGCCAGCAGCCTCGTGGGGACAGGGAAAAATCAGCCCCAGCATTTT. Its translation is CASSLVGTGKNQPQHF. V usage is TRBV7-9 and J usage is TRBJ1-5; TRBD1 agrees at 9 bases. From germline, CDR1 is SEHNR and CDR2 FQNEAQ (reference sequence). This CDR3 has 16 amino acids. J was trimmed by 4 bases and V by 5 bases; bases with no gene match: 9.

The chain couples TRBV4-3 to TRBJ1-1; D may be TRBD1 (6 bases). This CDR3 contains 15 residues. Germline loops: CDR1 LGHNA, CDR2 YSLEER. V lost 4 bases and J 4 bases, leaving 16 bases between the germline ends. The CDR3 loop is CASSPYPGALTEAFF. Here the CDR3 DNA reads TGCGCCAGCAGCCCCTATCCAGGGGCCCTCACTGAAGCTTTCTTT.

This chain links TRBV29-1 with TRBJ1-2, with D unresolved. Germline CDR1 reads SQVTM; CDR2 reads ANQGSEA. The CDR3 covers 13 residues. V lost 2 bases and J 6 bases, leaving 13 bases between the germline ends. This chain's CDR3 is CSVERSGRHGYTF. CDR3 coding DNA: TGCAGCGTTGAACGCTCCGGGAGACATGGCTACACCTTC. The full variable domain, rest sourced from reference TRBV29-1 and TRBJ1-2, is SAVISQKPSRDICQRGTSLTIQCQVDSQVTMMFWYRQQPGQSLTLIATANQGSEATYESGFVIDKFPISRPNLTFSTLTVSNMSPEDSSIYLCSVERSGRHGYTFGSGTRLTVV.

The V and J genes are TRBV28 and TRBJ2-2; D uncertain. Germline V CDR1 and CDR2: MDHEN, SYDVKM. This CDR3 has 14 amino acids. V gave up 6 bases and J gave up 8 bases, with 16 bases separating them. CDR3 sequence: CASSLFPNNGELFF. The CDR3 DNA follows: TGTGCCAGCAGCCTATTCCCCAATAATGGGGAGCTGTTTTTT.

The V call is TRBV25-1, the J call TRBJ1-5, with D hard to call. V lost 3 bases to trimming and J lost 4 bases, with 10 bases between them. Looked up from germline, CDR1 is MGHDK and CDR2 is SYGVNS. CDR3 length: 14 residues. Written as DNA, the CDR3 is TGTGCCAGCAGTGAGGGCCAAACAAATCAGCCCCAGCATTTT. It encodes CASSEGQTNQPQHF.

The chain combines TRBV19 with TRBJ2-7; the D gene is possibly TRBD2 (5 bases). CDR1 and CDR2 (germline): LNHDA, SQIVND (reference sequence). This CDR3 has 15 residues. V lost 4 bases and J 0 bases, leaving 13 bases between the germline ends. The chain's CDR3 is CASSTSGGSSYEQYF. DNA for the CDR3: TGTGCCAGTAGTACGAGCGGAGGTAGCTCCTACGAGCAGTACTTC.

The V call is TRBV5-1, the J call TRBJ2-3; 7 bases align to TRBD2. CDR1 SGHRS and CDR2 YFSETQ come from the germline V gene. Losses at the gene ends were 6 bases for V and 1 base for J; bases not matched to a gene: 8. The CDR3 is made up of 15 amino acids. The CDR3 loop is CASNLDRGGTDTQYF. CDR3 nucleotides: TGCGCCAGCAACCTCGACCGGGGGGGCACAGATACGCAGTATTTT. The whole variable domain, remainder taken from reference TRBV5-1 and TRBJ2-3, is KAGVTQTPRYLIKTRGQQVTLSCSPISGHRSVSWYQQTPGQGLQFLFEYFSETQRNKGNFPGRFSGRQFSNSRSEMNVSTLELGDSALYLCASNLDRGGTDTQYFGPGTRLTVL.

The CDR3 reads CASSFGRVSSPLHF. CDR3 in DNA: TGTGCCAGCAGCTTCGGGAGGGTTAGTTCACCCCTCCACTTT. V usage is TRBV11-2 and J usage is TRBJ1-6; D call uncertain. This CDR3 spans 14 amino acids. V was pared by 3 bases and J by 9 bases, with 12 bases between. Germline V gene data show CDR1 as SGHAT and CDR2 as FQNNGV.

This chain connects TRBV2 to TRBJ2-7; 10 bases agree with TRBD2. CDR3 length: 17 residues. CDR1 is SNHLY, CDR2 FYNNEI, per germline. After removal of 6 bases from V and 1 base from J, the junction contained 12 bases not matched to a gene. The DNA for the CDR3 is TGTGCCAGCAGCTCCCGTCTAGCGGGGGTAAGGTCCTACGAGCAGTACTTC. Its protein product is CASSSRLAGVRSYEQYF. Based on the CDR3 plus reference TRBV2 and TRBJ2-7, the full variable domain is EPEVTQTPSHQVTQMGQEVILRCVPISNHLYFYWYRQILGQKVEFLVSFYNNEISEKSEIFDDQFSVERPDGSNFTLKIRSTKLEDSAMYFCASSSRLAGVRSYEQYFGPGTRLTVT.